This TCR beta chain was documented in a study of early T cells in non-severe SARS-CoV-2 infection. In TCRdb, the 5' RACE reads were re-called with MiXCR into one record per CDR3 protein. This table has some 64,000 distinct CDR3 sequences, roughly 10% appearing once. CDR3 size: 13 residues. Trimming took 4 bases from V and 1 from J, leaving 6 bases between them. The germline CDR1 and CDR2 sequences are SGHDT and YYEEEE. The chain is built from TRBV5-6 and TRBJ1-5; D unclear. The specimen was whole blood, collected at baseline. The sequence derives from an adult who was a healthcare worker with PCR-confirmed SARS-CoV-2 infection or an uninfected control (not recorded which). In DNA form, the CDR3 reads TGTGCCAGCAGCAGGCAAAGCAATCAGCCCCAGCATTTT. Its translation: CASSRQSNQPQHF.